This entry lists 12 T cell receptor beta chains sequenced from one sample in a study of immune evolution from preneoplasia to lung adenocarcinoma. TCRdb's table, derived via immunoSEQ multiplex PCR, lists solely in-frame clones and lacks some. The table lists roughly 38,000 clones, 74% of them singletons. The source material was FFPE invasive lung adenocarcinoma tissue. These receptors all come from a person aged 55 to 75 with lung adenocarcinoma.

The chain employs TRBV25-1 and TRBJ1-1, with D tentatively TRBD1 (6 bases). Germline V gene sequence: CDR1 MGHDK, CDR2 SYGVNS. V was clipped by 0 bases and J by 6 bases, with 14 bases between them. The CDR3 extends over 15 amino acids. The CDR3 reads CASSEYPQGSPEAFF. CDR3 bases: TGTGCCAGCAGTGAATACCCACAGGGATCCCCTGAAGCTTTCTTT. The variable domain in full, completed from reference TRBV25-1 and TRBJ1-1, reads EADIYQTPRYLVIGTGKKITLECSQTMGHDKMYWYQQDPGMELHLIHYSYGVNSTEKGDLSSESTVSRIRTEHFPLTLESARPSHTSQYLCASSEYPQGSPEAFFGQGTRLTVV.

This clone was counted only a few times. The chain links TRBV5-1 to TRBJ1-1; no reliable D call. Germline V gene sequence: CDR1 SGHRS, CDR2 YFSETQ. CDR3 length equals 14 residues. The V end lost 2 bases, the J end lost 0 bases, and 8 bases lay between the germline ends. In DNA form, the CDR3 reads TGCGCCAGCAGCTTAGGATCATTGAACACTGAAGCTTTCTTT. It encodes CASSLGSLNTEAFF.

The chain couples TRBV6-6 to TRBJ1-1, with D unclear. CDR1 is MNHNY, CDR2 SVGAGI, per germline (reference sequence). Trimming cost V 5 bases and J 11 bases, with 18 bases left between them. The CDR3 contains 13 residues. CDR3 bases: TGTGCCAGCAGTCCCCCATCGGAAGCGCGGGCTTTCTTT. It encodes CASSPPSEARAFF.

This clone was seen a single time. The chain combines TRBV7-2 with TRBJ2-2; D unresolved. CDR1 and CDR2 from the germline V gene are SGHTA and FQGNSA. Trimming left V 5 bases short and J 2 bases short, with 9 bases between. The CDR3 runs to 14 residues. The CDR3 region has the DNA TGTGCCAGCAGCCCATACATAAACACCGGGGAGCTGTTTTTT. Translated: CASSPYINTGELFF.

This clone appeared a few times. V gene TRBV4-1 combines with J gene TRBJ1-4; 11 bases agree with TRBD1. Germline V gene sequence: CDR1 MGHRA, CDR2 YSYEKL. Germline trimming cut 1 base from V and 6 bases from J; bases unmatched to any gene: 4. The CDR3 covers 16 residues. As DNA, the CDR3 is TGCGCCAGCAGCCAAGGTCAGGGACAGGGGGATGAAAAACTGTTTTTT. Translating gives CASSQGQGQGDEKLFF.

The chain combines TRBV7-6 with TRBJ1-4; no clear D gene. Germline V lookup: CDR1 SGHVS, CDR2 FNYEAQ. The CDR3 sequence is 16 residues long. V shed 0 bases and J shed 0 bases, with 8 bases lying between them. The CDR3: CASSLAVLATNEKLFF. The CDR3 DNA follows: TGTGCCAGCAGCTTAGCTGTCCTGGCAACTAATGAAAAACTGTTTTTT.

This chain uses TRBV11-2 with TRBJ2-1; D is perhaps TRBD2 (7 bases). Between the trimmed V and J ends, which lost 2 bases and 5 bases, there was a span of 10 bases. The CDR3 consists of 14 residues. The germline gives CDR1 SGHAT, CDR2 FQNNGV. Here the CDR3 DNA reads TGTGCCAGCAGCTTAAGGGGGACTAACAATGAGCAGTTCTTC. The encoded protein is CASSLRGTNNEQFF.

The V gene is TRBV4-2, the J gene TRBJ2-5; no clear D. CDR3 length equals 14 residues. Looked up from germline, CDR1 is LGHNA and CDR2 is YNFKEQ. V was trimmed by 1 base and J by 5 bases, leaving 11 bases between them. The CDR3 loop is CASSQGIAPETQYF. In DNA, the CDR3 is TGTGCCAGCAGCCAAGGAATAGCACCGGAGACCCAGTACTTC.

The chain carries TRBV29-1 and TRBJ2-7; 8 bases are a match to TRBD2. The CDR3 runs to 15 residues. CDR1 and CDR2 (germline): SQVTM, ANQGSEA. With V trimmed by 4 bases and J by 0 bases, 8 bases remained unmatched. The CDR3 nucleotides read TGCAGCGTTGCCGATCCGGGGGGGAGCTCCTACGAGCAGTACTTC. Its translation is CSVADPGGSSYEQYF.

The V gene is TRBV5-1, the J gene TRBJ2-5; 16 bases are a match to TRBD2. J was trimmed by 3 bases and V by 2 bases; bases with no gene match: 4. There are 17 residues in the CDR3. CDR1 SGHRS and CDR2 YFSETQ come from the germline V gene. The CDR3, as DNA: TGCGCCAGCAGCTTACTGGGACTAGCGGGAGGGGAAGAGACCCAGTACTTC. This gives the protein CASSLLGLAGGEETQYF.

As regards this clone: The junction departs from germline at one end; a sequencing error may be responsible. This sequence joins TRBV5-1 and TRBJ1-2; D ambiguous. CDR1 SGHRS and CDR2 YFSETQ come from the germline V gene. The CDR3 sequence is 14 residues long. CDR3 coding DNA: TGCGCCGGCAGCCCACAAGAAGGATTTTATGGCTACACCTTC. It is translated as CAGSPQEGFYGYTF.

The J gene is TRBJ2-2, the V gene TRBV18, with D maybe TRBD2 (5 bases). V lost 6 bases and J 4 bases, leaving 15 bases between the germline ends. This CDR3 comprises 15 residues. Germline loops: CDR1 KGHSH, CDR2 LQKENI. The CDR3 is CASSYSGVVTGELFF. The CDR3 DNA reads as TGTGCCAGCTCCTACTCCGGGGTCGTCACCGGGGAGCTGTTTTTT.